The 32 T cell receptor beta chains below come from one sample, sequenced in a study of shared clonotypes between healthy human individuals. The protocol was immunoSEQ multiplex PCR, while the TCRdb copy is restricted to in-frame clones and leaves out a portion. Among around 2.3 million clones listed, around 95% were seen once. Sequences were obtained from naive CD4+ T cells sorted from blood. As for subset: CD45RA+ positively selected. These receptors were collected from a man aged 18 to 29 in good health.

Comment on this clone: One junction end disagrees with the germline gene, perhaps due to a read error. The chain employs TRBV7-7 and TRBJ2-7; 9 bases line up with TRBD1. CDR1 SSHAT and CDR2 FNYEAQ come from the germline V gene (reference sequence). The CDR3 runs 15 residues. DNA of the CDR3: TGTGCTAGCAGCTTAGTGGAGGGACAGGGCTACGAGCAGTACTTC. Protein product: CASSLVEGQGYEQYF.

Points on this clone: A read error may produce the germline difference seen at one junction end. The chain recombines TRBV30 with TRBJ1-3; 9 nucleotides match TRBD1. CDR3 length equals 16 residues. Germline CDR1 reads GTSNPN; CDR2 reads SVGIG (reference sequence). The chain's CDR3 is CAWSPGDRVYGDTIYF. In nucleotides, the CDR3 is TGTGCCTGGAGTCCTGGGGACAGGGTTTATGGAGACACCATATATTTT.

The chain has TRBV18 and TRBJ2-3; 8 nucleotides line up with TRBD1. The CDR3 extends over 15 amino acids. Germline assignment: CDR1 KGHSH and CDR2 LQKENI. With 6 bases clipped from V and 4 bases from J, the junction kept 9 bases outside the gene matches. CDR3 loop: CASSPSGQGSDTQYF. The CDR3 DNA sequence: TGTGCCAGCTCTCCCTCCGGACAGGGATCAGATACGCAGTATTTT.

The chain carries TRBV4-1 and TRBJ2-3; TRBD2 agrees at 7 bases. The germline V gene has CDR1 MGHRA and CDR2 YSYEKL. The CDR3 extends over 15 amino acids. The V segment lost 1 base and the J segment 3 bases; nucleotides outside the gene matches: 4. As DNA, the CDR3 is TGCGCCAGCAGCCAAGGGGGGGGGAAAACAGATACGCAGTATTTT. As protein: CASSQGGGKTDTQYF.

CDR3 in amino acids: CAWSGVMAGGTGELFF. The CDR3 DNA sequence: TGTGCCTGGAGTGGGGTAATGGCAGGGGGGACCGGGGAGCTGTTTTTT. This sequence joins TRBV30 and TRBJ2-2, with D possibly TRBD1 on 7 matching bases. Trimming left V 1 base short and J 5 bases short, with 17 bases between. Germline CDR1 reads GTSNPN; CDR2 reads SVGIG (reference sequence). This CDR3 has 16 amino acids.

The rearrangement uses TRBV19 and TRBJ2-7; 7 bases map to TRBD2. V lost 5 bases, J lost 2 bases, and 6 bases stayed unmatched. The CDR3 length is 14 residues. CDR1 and CDR2 from the germline V gene are LNHDA and SQIVND (reference sequence). The CDR3: CASSSGLPTYEQYF. The CDR3 bases are TGTGCCAGTAGTTCGGGACTACCGACCTACGAGCAGTACTTC.

As concerns this clone: It may be a read error: a sequence one base away is much more abundant. The same CDR3 is also encoded by other DNA sequences in this sample. This chain joins TRBV18 and TRBJ1-1; D remains unclear. Trimming removed 2 bases from V and 3 bases from J, with 4 bases in between. Germline CDR1 is KGHSH and CDR2 is LQKENI. The CDR3 is made up of 12 amino acids. The CDR3 loop reads CASSPGDTEAFF. In DNA form, the CDR3 reads TGTGCCAGCTCACCAGGGGACACTGAAGCTTTCTTT.

V is TRBV19 and J is TRBJ2-1; 7 nucleotides match TRBD2. Losses at the gene ends were 3 bases for V and 9 bases for J; bases not matched to a gene: 11. The CDR3 has 15 residues. Germline V gene lookup returns CDR1 LNHDA and CDR2 SQIVND (reference sequence). CDR3 sequence (DNA): TGTGCCAGTAGTATTTCTACCCGGGGGGTTGGTGAGCAGTTCTTC. The encoded protein is CASSISTRGVGEQFF.

This chain links TRBV10-1 with TRBJ1-3; D is unclear. The CDR3 spans 14 residues. Germline V gives CDR1 WNHNN, CDR2 SYGVQD (reference sequence). The germline V and J ends were trimmed by 2 bases and 2 bases, with 7 bases remaining between them. The DNA for the CDR3 is TGCGCCAGCAGTGAGCACAGTACTGGAAACACCATATATTTT. Its translation: CASSEHSTGNTIYF.

CDR3 amino acids: CASSSTGTYYEKLFF. DNA of the CDR3: TGCGCCAGCAGCTCCACCGGGACCTACTATGAAAAACTGTTTTTT. This chain connects TRBV5-1 to TRBJ1-4; possibly TRBD1 for D (5 bases). Germline V CDR1 and CDR2: SGHRS, YFSETQ. The CDR3 consists of 15 residues. Trimming pared 3 bases from V and 6 bases from J, leaving 15 bases between.

The chain is built from TRBV5-6 and TRBJ1-2; D possibly corresponds to TRBD1 (5 bases). Germline loops: CDR1 SGHDT, CDR2 YYEEEE. This CDR3 region has 13 residues. V lost 4 bases to trimming and J lost 7 bases, with 14 bases between them. CDR3 in amino acids: CASSPGWGIGYTF. CDR3 in DNA: TGTGCCAGCAGCCCGGGGTGGGGCATTGGCTACACCTTC.

This chain connects TRBV19 to TRBJ2-7; TRBD2 matches at 10 bases. This CDR3 comprises 15 residues. V lost 6 bases and J lost 3; bases outside the gene matches: 8. CDR1 is LNHDA and CDR2 is SQIVND in the germline V gene (reference sequence). This CDR3 reads CASSLGLAGDYEQYF. CDR3 sequence (DNA): TGTGCCAGTAGCCTGGGGCTAGCGGGGGACTACGAGCAGTACTTC.

This chain links TRBV10-1 with TRBJ2-1, with 8 bases aligning to TRBD2. Germline V gives CDR1 WNHNN, CDR2 SYGVQD (reference sequence). This CDR3 has 13 amino acids. The V gene end was trimmed by 6 bases and the J gene end by 10 bases; junction bases not matched to a gene: 8. CDR3 sequence reads: CASSRNLAGEQFF. CDR3 DNA: TGCGCCAGCAGCCGAAATTTAGCGGGAGAGCAGTTCTTC.

The rearrangement uses TRBV27 and TRBJ1-6; TRBD1 matches 11 bases. Germline V gene lookup returns CDR1 MNHEY and CDR2 SMNVEV (reference sequence). The CDR3 runs to 15 residues. Trimming at V came to 6 bases and at J to 10 bases, leaving 8 bases not matched to a gene. In DNA form, the CDR3 reads TGTGCCAGCAGCCCCCTCGGGACAGGGGGATCACCCCTCCACTTT. It encodes CASSPLGTGGSPLHF.

This rearrangement joins TRBV7-2 to TRBJ1-1; D perhaps matches TRBD1 (6 bases). Germline V gene sequence: CDR1 SGHTA, CDR2 FQGNSA. The CDR3 extends over 14 amino acids. Trimming removed 5 bases at V and 0 bases at J, with 10 bases between. The CDR3 loop is CASSPGHLNTEAFF. The CDR3 bases are TGTGCCAGCAGCCCGGGACATCTGAACACTGAAGCTTTCTTT.

Turning to this clone: The sample holds other DNA sequences that translate to the same CDR3. The chain is built from TRBV2 and TRBJ2-2; D ambiguous. The germline CDR1 and CDR2 sequences are SNHLY and FYNNEI. Trimming removed 7 bases from V and 0 bases from J, with 6 bases in between. CDR3 length: 13 amino acids. CDR3 loop: CASKASNTGELFF. Written as DNA, the CDR3 is TGTGCCAGCAAGGCTTCGAACACCGGGGAGCTGTTTTTT.

The gene calls are TRBV7-9 and TRBJ1-4, with D perhaps TRBD1 (5 bases). Between the trimmed V and J ends, which lost 6 bases and 7 bases, there was a span of 15 bases. The germline V gene has CDR1 SEHNR and CDR2 FQNEAQ (reference sequence). CDR3 length: 14 amino acids. CDR3 region: CASSPRDRSEKLFF. The CDR3 DNA sequence: TGTGCCAGCAGTCCCCGGGACCGGAGTGAAAAACTGTTTTTT.

The chain has TRBV29-1 and TRBJ2-3; 9 bases are shared with TRBD2. CDR1 SQVTM and CDR2 ANQGSEA come from the germline V gene. The CDR3 runs 14 residues. J gave up 1 base and V 6 bases, and 5 bases lay outside the gene matches. CDR3: CSVVIAGGTDTQYF. In nucleotides, the CDR3 is TGCAGCGTCGTGATAGCGGGAGGCACAGATACGCAGTATTTT.

V and J are TRBV19 and TRBJ1-5; no firm D call. The V end was cut by 4 bases, the J end by 4 bases, with 11 bases between. Per germline, CDR1 LNHDA and CDR2 SQIVND (reference sequence). CDR3 length: 14 amino acids. CDR3 in amino acids: CASSTGLGNQPQHF. CDR3 DNA: TGTGCCAGTAGTACCGGCTTGGGGAATCAGCCCCAGCATTTT.

This sequence joins TRBV18 and TRBJ1-4, with D perhaps matching TRBD1 (6 bases). This CDR3 has 18 amino acids. Germline assignment: CDR1 KGHSH and CDR2 LQKENI. The V gene lost 3 bases and the J gene lost 7 bases, with 24 bases spanning the gap. The CDR3 DNA is TGTGCCAGCTCACCCCCATCCAAGTTAGGGAGAGGGGGTGAAAAACTGTTTTTT. Its translation: CASSPPSKLGRGGEKLFF.

In this sample, this clone turned up once. The same CDR3 is also encoded by other DNA sequences in this sample. The rearrangement links TRBV5-1 to TRBJ1-2; D is unresolved. CDR3 length: 11 residues. From germline, CDR1 is SGHRS and CDR2 YFSETQ. Between the trimmed V and J ends, which lost 5 bases and 0 bases, there was a span of 2 bases. Written as DNA, the CDR3 is TGCGCCAGCAGTGCTAACTATGGCTACACCTTC. It encodes CASSANYGYTF.

This clone was seen only a few times. The CDR3 DNA reads as TGCGCCAGCAGCCCTTCGATCGGGGCCAACGTCCTGACTTTC. Translation gives CASSPSIGANVLTF. The chain recombines TRBV5-1 with TRBJ2-6; the D is unclear. The CDR3 is made up of 14 amino acids. CDR1 SGHRS and CDR2 YFSETQ come from the germline V gene. Trimming shortened V by 4 bases and J by 4 bases, and 9 bases separated the two germline ends.

Notes on this clone: The same CDR3 arises from other DNA sequences in this sample as well. This rearrangement joins TRBV6-6 to TRBJ2-7; 7 bases fit TRBD1. V lost 0 bases and J lost 3; bases outside the gene matches: 2. CDR1 and CDR2 (germline): MNHNY, SVGAGI (reference sequence). This CDR3 is built from 14 residues. The CDR3 reads CASSYSGGIYEQYF. The DNA for the CDR3 is TGTGCCAGCAGTTACTCAGGGGGCATCTACGAGCAGTACTTC.

CDR3 coding DNA: TGTGCCAGCAGCTTGTCCGGGACAGGTCATTCGGTGAGGAATTCACCCCTCCACTTT. Protein product: CASSLSGTGHSVRNSPLHF. The chain combines TRBV11-2 with TRBJ1-6; 8 bases are a match to TRBD1. The CDR3 loop spans 19 amino acids. Per germline, CDR1 SGHAT and CDR2 FQNNGV. J gave up 7 bases and V 3 bases, and 17 bases lay outside the gene matches.

The count of this clone is one. For the CDR3, the DNA is TGTGCCAGCAGCAGGGTTACGTCCTACAATGAGCAGTTCTTC. Translating it yields CASSRVTSYNEQFF. The J gene is TRBJ2-1, the V gene TRBV2; possibly TRBD1 for D (5 bases). V was trimmed by 6 bases and J by 1 base, leaving 10 bases between them. Germline CDR1 reads SNHLY; CDR2 reads FYNNEI. CDR3 length equals 14 residues.

The chain carries TRBV5-5 and TRBJ2-5, with 9 nucleotides matching TRBD2. The CDR3 is made up of 14 amino acids. V lost 3 bases and J lost 5; bases outside the gene matches: 5. Germline V gene lookup returns CDR1 SGHKS and CDR2 YYEKEE (reference sequence). The CDR3 nucleotides read TGTGCCAGCAGCTATAGCGGGGGCGATGAGACCCAGTACTTC. Translated: CASSYSGGDETQYF.

The V and J genes are TRBV28 and TRBJ1-2, with 7 bases lining up with TRBD1. The length of the CDR3 is 16 residues. Germline V gene data show CDR1 as MDHEN and CDR2 as SYDVKM. J was trimmed by 2 bases and V by 4 bases; bases with no gene match: 10. This CDR3 is CASSSGAGTENYGYTF. CDR3 DNA sequence: TGTGCCAGCAGTTCCGGCGCCGGGACAGAGAACTATGGCTACACCTTC.

The chain carries TRBV10-3 and TRBJ1-6; 9 nucleotides agree with TRBD1. V gave up 5 bases and J gave up 7 bases; unmatched junction bases: 6. In germline, CDR1 is ENHRY, CDR2 SYGVKD. CDR3 size: 15 residues. Here the CDR3 reads CAISTTGTGNSPLHF. CDR3 nucleotide sequence: TGTGCCATCAGTACCACCGGGACAGGGAATTCACCCCTCCACTTT.

The rearrangement joins TRBV12-5 to TRBJ1-2; the D gene is possibly TRBD1 (5 bases). Trimming stripped 2 bases from V and 4 bases from J, with 17 bases between. The CDR3 has 16 residues. Germline assignment: CDR1 LGHNT and CDR2 FRNRAP. CDR3 residues: CASGLFRGGLLYGYTF. The CDR3 DNA is TGTGCTAGTGGTTTGTTCCGGGGGGGACTACTCTATGGCTACACCTTC.

This sequence joins TRBV6-1 and TRBJ2-1, with TRBD1 matching over 7 bases. Unmatched junction bases numbered 8, after V lost 10 bases and J lost 5 bases. The length of the CDR3 is 13 residues. From germline, CDR1 is MNHNS and CDR2 SASEGT. The CDR3 reads CAIRQGPHNEQFF. The CDR3 nucleotides are TGTGCCATCAGACAGGGACCCCACAATGAGCAGTTCTTC.

This clone was found a few times. The chain links TRBV19 to TRBJ1-3; possibly TRBD1 for D (5 bases). CDR3 size: 14 residues. CDR1 and CDR2 (germline): LNHDA, SQIVND (reference sequence). Trimming shortened V by 5 bases and J by 4 bases, and 12 bases separated the two germline ends. DNA for the CDR3: TGTGCCAGTAGTGAACAAACAGGAGGAAACACCATATATTTT. It translates to CASSEQTGGNTIYF.

This chain uses TRBV4-1 with TRBJ1-2, with D possibly matching TRBD1 (5 bases). V lost 0 bases and J 4 bases, leaving 12 bases between the germline ends. The CDR3 is 15 amino acids. In germline, CDR1 is MGHRA, CDR2 YSYEKL. CDR3 DNA sequence: TGCGCCAGCAGCCAAGACCCGACAGCGACCTATGGCTACACCTTC. Translated, it gives CASSQDPTATYGYTF.